These T cell receptor beta chains were read from a single sample in a study of beta chain features in type 1 diabetes. The method was immunoSEQ multiplex PCR; TCRdb's version includes in-frame clones alone and lacks a portion of them. The data hold about 140,000 clones, with roughly 7.2% observed a single time. The specimen sequenced was central memory CD4+ T cells from blood. All receptors derive from a woman in her twenties or thirties in good health. Each CDR3 is given with its conserved first and last residue. The D gene is left open where the match is weak. Expanded clones get a size class; other rows say once, few or many, or leave the size out.

j_gene: TRBJ2-1
abundance: many
v_gene: TRBV7-9
d_gene: -
CDR3nt: TGTGCCAGCAGCGCGAAAGGTAGCGGAAACTACAATGAGCAGTTCTTC
CDR3aa: CASSAKGSGNYNEQFF

j_gene: TRBJ2-5
abundance: few
v_gene: TRBV7-2
d_gene: TRBD2
CDR3nt: TGTGCCAGCAGCTTAGGAAGGTGGGAGGGACTCGGGGTTGAGACCCAGTACTTC
CDR3aa: CASSLGRWEGLGVETQYF

j_gene: TRBJ1-2
abundance: few
v_gene: TRBV30
d_gene: -
CDR3nt: TGTGCCTGGAGTCTACTACCTAACTATGGCTACACCTTC
CDR3aa: CAWSLLPNYGYTF

j_gene: TRBJ2-7
abundance: few
v_gene: TRBV4-3
d_gene: TRBD1
CDR3nt: TGCGCCAGCAGCCAAGATAGGGGGCCTTGGGATCGGGACGCACCCTACGAGCAGTACTTC
CDR3aa: CASSQDRGPWDRDAPYEQYF

j_gene: TRBJ2-1
abundance: few
v_gene: TRBV4-3
d_gene: TRBD2
CDR3nt: TGCGCCAGCAGCCAAAACCCCGGGACTAGCGAATACAATGAGCAGTTCTTC
CDR3aa: CASSQNPGTSEYNEQFF

j_gene: TRBJ2-3
abundance: -
v_gene: TRBV5-4
d_gene: TRBD2
CDR3nt: TGTGCCAGCAGCTTCCGACTAGCGGGAGTATCAGATACGCAGTATTTT
CDR3aa: CASSFRLAGVSDTQYF

j_gene: TRBJ1-2
abundance: many
v_gene: TRBV29-1
d_gene: TRBD1
CDR3nt: TGCAGCGTTGAGGGGGACAGCGTACTTCTAGGGACTGGCTACACCTTC
CDR3aa: CSVEGDSVLLGTGYTF

j_gene: TRBJ2-7
abundance: -
v_gene: TRBV6-6
d_gene: TRBD1
CDR3nt: TGTGCCAGCAGTTACGAGGACAGGTCCTACGAGCAGTACTTC
CDR3aa: CASSYEDRSYEQYF

j_gene: TRBJ2-1
abundance: many
v_gene: TRBV10-3
d_gene: TRBD2
CDR3nt: TGTGCCATCGGAGGACTAGCGGGGAACAATGAGCAGTTCTTC
CDR3aa: CAIGGLAGNNEQFF

j_gene: TRBJ2-5
abundance: few
v_gene: TRBV19
d_gene: -
CDR3nt: TGTGCCAGTTCCATGAGGGAGCAAGAGACCCAGTACTTC
CDR3aa: CASSMREQETQYF

j_gene: TRBJ2-1
abundance: few
v_gene: TRBV11-2
d_gene: -
CDR3nt: TGTGCCAGCAGCTTCCAGGGGTACAATGAGCAGTTCTTC
CDR3aa: CASSFQGYNEQFF

j_gene: TRBJ2-7
abundance: few
v_gene: TRBV18
d_gene: -
CDR3nt: TGTGCCAGCTCGCTAACTCGCCCGGGTATATTCTCCTACGAGCAGTACTTC
CDR3aa: CASSLTRPGIFSYEQYF

j_gene: TRBJ2-1
abundance: -
v_gene: TRBV28
d_gene: -
CDR3nt: TGTGCCAGCCTTGGCTCAGGGGTATCCTACAATGAGCAGTTCTTC
CDR3aa: CASLGSGVSYNEQFF

j_gene: TRBJ2-1
abundance: few
v_gene: TRBV4-1
d_gene: TRBD2
CDR3nt: TGCGCCAGCAGCCTAAGGAGCGGGAGGGCCTCCTACAATGAGCAGTTCTTC
CDR3aa: CASSLRSGRASYNEQFF

j_gene: TRBJ2-7
abundance: many
v_gene: TRBV30
d_gene: -
CDR3nt: TGTGCCTGGAGTCCTAAGGGGGGGTTCGCCTACGAGCAGTACTTC
CDR3aa: CAWSPKGGFAYEQYF

j_gene: TRBJ1-1
abundance: -
v_gene: TRBV30
d_gene: -
CDR3nt: TGTGCCTGGAGTTTTATGAACACTGAAGCTTTCTTT
CDR3aa: CAWSFMNTEAFF

j_gene: TRBJ2-5
abundance: -
v_gene: TRBV5-1
d_gene: TRBD2
CDR3nt: TGCGCCAGCAGCTTGGACGGGAGGGCCTCCGAGACCCAGTACTTC
CDR3aa: CASSLDGRASETQYF

j_gene: TRBJ1-2
abundance: few
v_gene: TRBV30
d_gene: -
CDR3nt: TGTGCCTGGAGTGGGGGGGTAGGCGTTTTCTATGGCTACACCTTC
CDR3aa: CAWSGGVGVFYGYTF

j_gene: TRBJ2-1
abundance: -
v_gene: TRBV5-1
d_gene: TRBD1
CDR3nt: TGCGCCAGCAGCGCCTTACAGGGGGCCTACAATGAGCAGTTCTTC
CDR3aa: CASSALQGAYNEQFF

j_gene: TRBJ1-2
abundance: -
v_gene: TRBV30
d_gene: TRBD1
CDR3nt: TGTGCCTGGGGGGGACAGGGGGAGGTTGGCTACACCTTC
CDR3aa: CAWGGQGEVGYTF

j_gene: TRBJ1-4
abundance: many
v_gene: TRBV27
d_gene: TRBD1
CDR3nt: TGTGCCAGCAGTTTGACAGGGTCCGAGGAAAAACTGTTTTTT
CDR3aa: CASSLTGSEEKLFF

j_gene: TRBJ1-5
abundance: many
v_gene: TRBV19
d_gene: -
CDR3nt: TGTGCCAGTAGGAATGGGGGCATTGGCAATCAGCCCCAGCATTTT
CDR3aa: CASRNGGIGNQPQHF

j_gene: TRBJ2-7
abundance: few
v_gene: TRBV7-2
d_gene: -
CDR3nt: TGTGCCAGCAGCTTAGAGGCGGGTCCCTACGAGCAGTACTTC
CDR3aa: CASSLEAGPYEQYF

j_gene: TRBJ1-2
abundance: -
v_gene: TRBV28
d_gene: -
CDR3nt: TGTGCCAGCAGTTGGGCCTATGGCTACACCTTC
CDR3aa: CASSWAYGYTF

j_gene: TRBJ2-7
abundance: few
v_gene: TRBV4-3
d_gene: -
CDR3nt: TGCGCCAGCAGCCAAGGGCGCCGAGGGGAGCAGTACTTC
CDR3aa: CASSQGRRGEQYF

j_gene: TRBJ2-1
abundance: -
v_gene: TRBV7-2
d_gene: TRBD2
CDR3nt: TGTGCCAGCAGCCCACTAGCGGGGGACAATGAGCAGTTCTTC
CDR3aa: CASSPLAGDNEQFF

j_gene: TRBJ2-1
abundance: many
v_gene: TRBV10-3
d_gene: -
CDR3nt: TGTGCCATCAGTGATTTCGAGAGTTATGAGCAGTTCTTC
CDR3aa: CAISDFESYEQFF

j_gene: TRBJ1-2
abundance: -
v_gene: TRBV28
d_gene: -
CDR3nt: TGTGCCAGCAGTTTTGGTAGGAGTGGCTACACCTTC
CDR3aa: CASSFGRSGYTF

j_gene: TRBJ2-2
abundance: -
v_gene: TRBV7-2
d_gene: TRBD2
CDR3nt: TGTGCCAGCAGCCCTAGTACCTGGACTAGCGGGAGAACCGGGGAGCTGTTTTTT
CDR3aa: CASSPSTWTSGRTGELFF

j_gene: TRBJ1-4
abundance: many
v_gene: TRBV18
d_gene: -
CDR3nt: TGTGCCAGCTCAACAGACAGAGGTCGCGGTGAAAAACTGTTTTTT
CDR3aa: CASSTDRGRGEKLFF

j_gene: TRBJ1-5
abundance: -
v_gene: TRBV15
d_gene: TRBD1
CDR3nt: TGTGCCACCAGCAGGAAGACAGGGGGGGGTTCGGCCCAGCATTTT
CDR3aa: CATSRKTGGGSAQHF

j_gene: TRBJ1-4
abundance: few
v_gene: TRBV20-1
d_gene: -
CDR3nt: TGCAGTGCTGCTAAAGAAAAACTGTTTTTT
CDR3aa: CSAAKEKLFF

j_gene: TRBJ2-1
abundance: few
v_gene: TRBV7-3
d_gene: TRBD2
CDR3nt: TGTGCCAGCAGCTTACCGGGACTAGCGGGAACGGGTGAGCAGTTCTTC
CDR3aa: CASSLPGLAGTGEQFF

j_gene: TRBJ2-1
abundance: few
v_gene: TRBV28
d_gene: -
CDR3nt: TGTGCCAGCAGTTTAGCGGGGAGCTCCTACAATGAGCAGTTCTTC
CDR3aa: CASSLAGSSYNEQFF

j_gene: TRBJ2-4
abundance: -
v_gene: TRBV7-8
d_gene: -
CDR3nt: TGTGCCAGCAGCACACAAACAGGAGTAGCCAAAAACATTCAGTACTTC
CDR3aa: CASSTQTGVAKNIQYF

j_gene: TRBJ2-5
abundance: few
v_gene: TRBV7-7
d_gene: TRBD1
CDR3nt: TGTGCTAGCAGCCAAGGGACAGGCTGGGGAGAGACCCAGTACTTC
CDR3aa: CASSQGTGWGETQYF

j_gene: TRBJ2-7
abundance: few
v_gene: TRBV27
d_gene: -
CDR3nt: TGTGCCAGCAGTTTACTTAGCGGTCCCTACGAGCAGTACTTC
CDR3aa: CASSLLSGPYEQYF

j_gene: TRBJ2-1
abundance: few
v_gene: TRBV5-6
d_gene: TRBD2
CDR3nt: TGTGCCAGCAGCCTTGTGGGGACTAGCGGGGGAGGTAGCAATGAGCAGTTCTTC
CDR3aa: CASSLVGTSGGGSNEQFF

j_gene: TRBJ2-3
abundance: few
v_gene: TRBV2
d_gene: TRBD1
CDR3nt: TGTGCCAGCAGGAATGGGACAGGGACCCAAGGTCCGCAGTATTTT
CDR3aa: CASRNGTGTQGPQYF

j_gene: TRBJ2-2
abundance: few
v_gene: TRBV19
d_gene: -
CDR3nt: TGTGCCAGTAGTCCGGGAGTGAACACCGGGGAGCTGTTTTTT
CDR3aa: CASSPGVNTGELFF

j_gene: TRBJ2-2
abundance: -
v_gene: TRBV2
d_gene: -
CDR3nt: TGTGCCAGCAGTGGACAGCTCACCGGGGAGCTGTTTTTT
CDR3aa: CASSGQLTGELFF

j_gene: TRBJ2-1
abundance: -
v_gene: TRBV7-8
d_gene: -
CDR3nt: TGTGCCAGCAGCCCCCGCCGGGACACGGGGTACAATGAGCAGTTCTTC
CDR3aa: CASSPRRDTGYNEQFF

j_gene: TRBJ2-1
abundance: few
v_gene: TRBV9
d_gene: TRBD2
CDR3nt: TGTGCCAGCAGCGTAGTGGGTAGCGGGAGGAGGAATGAGCAGTTCTTC
CDR3aa: CASSVVGSGRRNEQFF

j_gene: TRBJ2-1
abundance: few
v_gene: TRBV2
d_gene: TRBD2
CDR3nt: TGTGCCAGCAGGCCCACTAGCGGCTACAATGAGCAGTTCTTC
CDR3aa: CASRPTSGYNEQFF

j_gene: TRBJ2-5
abundance: -
v_gene: TRBV28
d_gene: TRBD2
CDR3nt: TGTGCCAGCAGTTTAGGGTCTTCGGGGGGACAAGAGACCCAGTACTTC
CDR3aa: CASSLGSSGGQETQYF

j_gene: TRBJ2-7
abundance: -
v_gene: TRBV19
d_gene: TRBD1
CDR3nt: TGTGCCAGTAGTATCGGGACAGGGGGATCCTACGAGCAGTACTTC
CDR3aa: CASSIGTGGSYEQYF

j_gene: TRBJ2-5
abundance: -
v_gene: TRBV5-1
d_gene: -
CDR3nt: TGCGCCAGCAGCTTGGGGGGCCGAGAGACCCAGTACTTC
CDR3aa: CASSLGGRETQYF

j_gene: TRBJ2-4
abundance: -
v_gene: TRBV27
d_gene: -
CDR3nt: TGTGCCAGCAAACGGGGTGCCTTAGCCAAAAACATTCAGTACTTC
CDR3aa: CASKRGALAKNIQYF

j_gene: TRBJ2-5
abundance: few
v_gene: TRBV9
d_gene: -
CDR3nt: TGTGCCAGCAGCGTAGGGACGGGAGAACCAGAGACCCAGTACTTC
CDR3aa: CASSVGTGEPETQYF

j_gene: TRBJ1-2
abundance: -
v_gene: TRBV18
d_gene: -
CDR3nt: TGTGCCAGCTCACCGCCCGGGACAACTAACTATGGCTACACCTTC
CDR3aa: CASSPPGTTNYGYTF